Described below is a single T cell receptor beta chain sequence and its context. Its specificity is unknown. The germline V gene encodes CDR1 SQVTM and CDR2 ANQGSEA. The CDR3 loop spans 12 amino acids. These data belong to a study of T cells expressing NK-cell markers. TCRdb re-called the 5' RACE reads; one entry per CDR3 protein, DNA not given. Its listing shows around 280,000 distinct CDR3 sequences. Study-wide findings and caveats: The study found these clonotypes also leading the CD3+CD56-NKG2C+ fraction in a few donors.

Sequenced material: blood T cells: a sorted CD56 or NKG2C T cell subset, CD4+ or CD8+ T cells, or bulk PBMC T cells (not recorded which). The rearrangement uses TRBV29-1 and TRBJ2-7; absent DNA, TCRdb's TRBD2 call cannot be checked. The receptor was isolated from a man younger than 35 in good health. CDR3 sequence reads: CSVENGGLEQYF.